These T cell receptor beta chains were read from a single sample in a study of radiation and T cells in renal cell carcinoma. Profiled with immunoSEQ multiplex PCR; TCRdb holds only in-frame clones, not every one. Altogether 90,000 to 100,000 clones are present, 84% being singletons, with the ten largest covering under 8.5%. Sequencing used blood, obtained from a patient whose treatment included radiotherapy and nephrectomy. The receptors here all came from a man aged 55 to 69 with renal cell carcinoma. CDR3s include the opening cysteine and the closing phenylalanine or tryptophan. Each record gives: V gene, CDR3 protein.

TRBV11-3	CASSQGLADEQFF
TRBV13	CASSRYASRGRAYGYTF
TRBV10-2	CASSEGETRSYEQYF
TRBV10-3	CAISGGAGETQYF
TRBV7-8	CASSSAGGGVTGELFF
TRBV7-9	CASSQTSGVTDTQYF
TRBV10-2	CASSGTSRSEQYF
TRBV6-5	CASMVNRGTEAFF
TRBV12-5	CASGTTGTEKIEAFF
TRBV18	CASSPPDSPYEQYF
TRBV11-3	CASSLNTERSANEQFF
TRBV7-2	CASSHTRGGRSWEEQFF
TRBV7-2	CASSEEGGRAYNEQFF
TRBV6-6	CASSYIGGMGQPQHF
TRBV11-2	CASSLASQVAEAFF
TRBV19	CASSNFVGNEKLFF
TRBV7-8	CASSHSDRYNQPQHF
TRBV20-1	CSAPSGTQFF
TRBV4-1	CASSQDGIVSGGYTF
TRBV6-1	CASSPMTGVAEQYF
TRBV27	CASSLVAGYGYTF
TRBV6-1	CASSEAHAVGGEAFF
TRBV25-1	CASRGMNTEAFF
TRBV6-4	CASSLAGEGETQYF
TRBV6-1	CASRKGSSRDYGYTF
TRBV6-1	CASSGQLAEPYNEQFF
TRBV11-2	CASSLTSGYTF
TRBV11-3	CASSNSGNTGELFF
TRBV27	CASSPLATRGETEQFF
TRBV5-1	CASSLQGANYGYTF
TRBV5-1	CASSLLDAFSYEQYF
TRBV5-4	CASSLVGTHQPQHF
TRBV11-3	CASSQGTSGRADTQYF
TRBV4-2	CASSQVGSYEQYF
TRBV25-1	CASSPGTSASYEQYF
TRBV27	CASSPGLVADTQYF
TRBV5-6	CASSFDRGWYEQYF
TRBV30	CAWPGTGVYGYTF
TRBV28	CASSLVGRSGNTIYF
TRBV6-5	CASGSYEQYF
TRBV10-3	CAISPRLNTEAFF
TRBV18	CASSPGVSDEQYF
TRBV7-9	CASSLTSGRKETQYF
TRBV19	CASRTNGGSGGLNEQFF
TRBV7-3	CASSLREGDTQYF
TRBV19	CASSPGTGPDTQYF
TRBV5-1	CASSFPPQETQYF
TRBV28	CASSSNTAKETQYF
TRBV5-6	CASSRTPGTARNEKLFF
TRBV6-1	CASSELDYSKLFF
TRBV25-1	CASSEASGSDREQYF
TRBV7-2	CASSLVGTGGAGGELFF
TRBV5-5	CASSLDGGDTEAFF